This T cell receptor beta chain was found in a study of CXCR3-negative and CXCR3-positive naive CD8 T cells. Study conclusions and caveats: Similar TRBV-TRBJ usage characterized naive CXCR3-negative and CXCR3-positive cells; memory cells differed. Greater hydrophobicity was found in TRB CDR3s of CXCR3-positive naive cells than of CXCR3-negative naive cells.

Notes on this clonotype: Its antigen is undetermined.

Germline CDR1 and CDR2: MGHRA and YSYEKL. This CDR3 has 15 amino acids. Researchers prepared the TRB cDNA libraries using 5' RACE with UMI labels. TCRdb re-called the 5' RACE reads and shows each CDR3 protein once, DNA omitted. The sample table includes 130,000 to 150,000 distinct CDR3 sequences. V usage is TRBV4-1 and J usage is TRBJ1-1; TCRdb outputs TRBD1, but without DNA this stays unchecked. This sequence originates from a human donor in good health. Some clones in this sample may be carry-over from other donors' samples. Sequenced material: naive CXCR3+ CD8+ T cells from blood. As for subset: CD45RO-CCR7+CD27+CD95- naive CD8+ T cells expressing CXCR3 (TNR3+). Here the CDR3 reads CASSRTGGWNTEAFF.